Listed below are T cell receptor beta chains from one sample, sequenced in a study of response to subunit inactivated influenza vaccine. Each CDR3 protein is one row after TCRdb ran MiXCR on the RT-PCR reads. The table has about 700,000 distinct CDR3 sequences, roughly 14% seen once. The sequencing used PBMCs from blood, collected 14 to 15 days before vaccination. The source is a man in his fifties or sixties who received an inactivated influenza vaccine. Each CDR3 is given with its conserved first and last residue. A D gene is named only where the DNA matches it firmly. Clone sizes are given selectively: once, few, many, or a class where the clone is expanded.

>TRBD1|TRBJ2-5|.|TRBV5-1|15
TGCGCCAGCAGCTTATCGACAGGGGGCAGAGAGACCCAGTACTTC
CASSLSTGGRETQYF
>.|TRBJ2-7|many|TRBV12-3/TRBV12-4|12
TGTGCCAGCAGTTCCGGGAACTACGAGCAGTACTTC
CASSSGNYEQYF
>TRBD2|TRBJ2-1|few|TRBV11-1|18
TGTGCCAGCAGCTTGGGGGGTGTGTGGCTAGCGGGGACCAATGAGCAGTTCTTC
CASSLGGVWLAGTNEQFF
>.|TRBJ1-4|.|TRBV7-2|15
TGTGCCAGCAGCTTATCGGGGGCTCTTAATGAAAAACTGTTTTTT
CASSLSGALNEKLFF
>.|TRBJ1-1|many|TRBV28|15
TGTGCCAGCAGTTTATTGGGGGGAGAGAACACTGAAGCTTTCTTT
CASSLLGGENTEAFF
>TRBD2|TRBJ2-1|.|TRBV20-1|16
TGCAGTGCTAGAGAACAAGGCGGGAGCCGTTTCAATGAGCAGTTCTTC
CSAREQGGSRFNEQFF
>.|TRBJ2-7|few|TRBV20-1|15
TGCAGTGCCCCCCGACACGCACCCCCGAACTACGAGCAGTACTTC
CSAPRHAPPNYEQYF
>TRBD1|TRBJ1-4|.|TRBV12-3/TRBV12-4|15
TGTGCCAGCAGCCGACGAGGGACAGGGGGCGCAAAACTGTTTTTT
CASSRRGTGGAKLFF
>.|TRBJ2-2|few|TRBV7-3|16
TGTGCCAGCAGCTTAATAGGGGCACGGAACACCGGGGAGCTGTTTTTT
CASSLIGARNTGELFF
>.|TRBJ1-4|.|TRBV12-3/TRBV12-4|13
TGTGCCAGCAGTTTAGGTGTGGGTGAAAAACTGTTTTTT
CASSLGVGEKLFF
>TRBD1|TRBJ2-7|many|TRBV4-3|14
TGCGCCAGCAGCCCAGACAGGGGGCTCTACGAGCAGTACTTC
CASSPDRGLYEQYF
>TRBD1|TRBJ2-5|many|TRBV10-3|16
TGTGCCATCAGTGAGCCGGGACAGGGGGCTGGGGAGACCCAGTACTTC
CAISEPGQGAGETQYF
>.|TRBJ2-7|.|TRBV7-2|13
TGTGCCAGCAGCCGACCGGGGGTCTCCGAGCAGTACTTC
CASSRPGVSEQYF
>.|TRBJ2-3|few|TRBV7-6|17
TGTGCCAGCAGCCCCCTAACAGCGGCTATAAGGGCAGATACGCAGTATTTT
CASSPLTAAIRADTQYF
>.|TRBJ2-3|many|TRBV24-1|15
TGTGCCACCAGTGGGCTCGGAGCGGGCACAGATACGCAGTATTTT
CATSGLGAGTDTQYF
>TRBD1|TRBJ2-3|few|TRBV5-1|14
TGCGCCAGCAGCGAGGGACAGAGCACAGATACGCAGTATTTT
CASSEGQSTDTQYF
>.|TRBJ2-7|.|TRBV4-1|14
TGCGCCAGCAGCCAAGGGTCCGGCATTTACGAGCAGTACTTC
CASSQGSGIYEQYF
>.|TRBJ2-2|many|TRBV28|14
TGTGCCAGCAGTTCTACCCTCGGCACCGGGGAGCTGTTTTTT
CASSSTLGTGELFF
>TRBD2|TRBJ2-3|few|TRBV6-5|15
TGTGCCAGCAGTTTGAGGACTAGCGGGTCAGATACGCAGTATTTT
CASSLRTSGSDTQYF
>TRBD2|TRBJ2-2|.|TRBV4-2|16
TGTGCCAGCAGCCAAGGGGGGGGTGTTCTCACCGGGGAGCTGTTTTTT
CASSQGGGVLTGELFF
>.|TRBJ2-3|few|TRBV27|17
TGTGCCAGCAGTCCATTACCGGGGGGACAGGGCACAGATACGCAGTATTTT
CASSPLPGGQGTDTQYF
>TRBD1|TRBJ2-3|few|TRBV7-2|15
TGTGCCAGCAGCTTAGCGACAGGGATACAAGATACGCAGTATTTT
CASSLATGIQDTQYF
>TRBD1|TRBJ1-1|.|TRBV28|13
TGTGCCAGCAGTCCGACAGGGAAACCTGAAGCTTTCTTT
CASSPTGKPEAFF
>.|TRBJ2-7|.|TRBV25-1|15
TGTGCCAGCAGTAAATCACTTACTGGCCGCTACGAGCAGTACTTC
CASSKSLTGRYEQYF
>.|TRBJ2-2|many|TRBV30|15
TGTGCCTGGACTAAAATGGGTCTCGAATACGGGGAGCTGTTTTTT
CAWTKMGLEYGELFF
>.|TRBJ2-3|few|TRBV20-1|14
TGCAGTGCTAGAGATCATACCAAGACAGATACGCAGTATTTT
CSARDHTKTDTQYF
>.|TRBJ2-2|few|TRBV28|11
TGTGCCAGCACCTTAACCGGGGAGCTGTTTTTT
CASTLTGELFF
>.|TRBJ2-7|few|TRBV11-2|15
TGTGCCAGCAGCTTAGGCTGGGGTTCGACCTACGAGCAGTACTTC
CASSLGWGSTYEQYF
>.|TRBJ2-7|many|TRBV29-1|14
TGCAGCGTTGTTACCGGAGGGACAGACTACGAGCAGTACTTC
CSVVTGGTDYEQYF
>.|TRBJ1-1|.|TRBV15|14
TGTGCCACCAGCAGAGAACAGCCGAACACTGAAGCTTTCTTT
CATSREQPNTEAFF
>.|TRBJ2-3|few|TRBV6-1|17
TGTGCCAGCAGTCTAGGCGCGCAGGGAATCATCACAGATACGCAGTATTTT
CASSLGAQGIITDTQYF
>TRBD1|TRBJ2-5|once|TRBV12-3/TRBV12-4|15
TGTGCCAGCAGGAGACAGGGATTGGTGGGAGAGACCCAGTACTTC
CASRRQGLVGETQYF
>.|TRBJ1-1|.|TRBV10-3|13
TGTGCCACCGTCGGACAGTCGAACACTGAAGCTTTCTTT
CATVGQSNTEAFF
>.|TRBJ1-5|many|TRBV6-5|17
TGTGCCAGCAGTTCCTTTCAAACGGGGGGCGGCAATCAGCCCCAGCATTTT
CASSSFQTGGGNQPQHF
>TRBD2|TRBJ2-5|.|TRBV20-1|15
TGCAGTGCGAACAGAGCGGGGGGGCCGGCGGAGACCCAGTACTTC
CSANRAGGPAETQYF
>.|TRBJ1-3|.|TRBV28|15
TGTGCCAGCAGTTTGGCACGAGTATCTGGAAACACCATATATTTT
CASSLARVSGNTIYF
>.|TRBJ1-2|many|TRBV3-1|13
TGTGCCAGCAGCCAAGACGGAAACTATGGCTACACCTTC
CASSQDGNYGYTF
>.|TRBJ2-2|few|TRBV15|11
TGTGCCACCAGCGGGGACGGGGAGCTGTTTTTT
CATSGDGELFF
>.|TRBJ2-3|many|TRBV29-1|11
TGCAGCGCTCGACGGGCAGATACGCAGTATTTT
CSARRADTQYF
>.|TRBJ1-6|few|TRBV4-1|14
TGCGCCAGCAGCCAAGAGACGATTAGAAGACCCCTCCACTTT
CASSQETIRRPLHF
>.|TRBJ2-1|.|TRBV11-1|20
TGTGCCAGCAGGCCCCCCCCGACAGCGGATATCTCTTACTCCTACAATGAGCAGTTCTTC
CASRPPPTADISYSYNEQFF
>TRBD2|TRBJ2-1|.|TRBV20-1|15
TGCAGTGCTTTCCATAGCGGGTCCTCCTACAATGAGCAGTTCTTC
CSAFHSGSSYNEQFF
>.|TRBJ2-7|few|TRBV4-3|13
TGCGCCAGCAGCCAAGATTACGGAGACGAGCAGTACTTC
CASSQDYGDEQYF
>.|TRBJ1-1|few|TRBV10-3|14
TGTGCCATCAGTTCCGACAGGAGGGGAACTGAAGCTTTCTTT
CAISSDRRGTEAFF
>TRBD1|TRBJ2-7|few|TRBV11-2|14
TGTGCCAGCAGCTTCACAGGGGGAGTGTACGAGCAGTACTTC
CASSFTGGVYEQYF
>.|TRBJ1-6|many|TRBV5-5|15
TGTGCCAGCAGCTTCAATAGGGCTTGGAGTTCACCCCTCCACTTT
CASSFNRAWSSPLHF